This passage covers 30 T cell receptor beta chains from one sample sequenced in a study of naive and memory T cell subsets. An equimolar mix of two oligonucleotides served as the beta constant-region primer for TRBC1 and TRBC2. TCRdb reanalysed the UMI-ligation and nested PCR reads using MiXCR and keeps one entry per CDR3 protein. The table has about 4,600 distinct CDR3 sequences, more than 6% seen once. Sequencing was done on a sample of CD4+ TEMRA cells from blood. Regarding subset: effector memory re-expressing CD45RA, CD45RA+ CD27-. Receptors were obtained from a human donor in good health.

On this clonotype: Just one base apart from a much larger clone, this may be a read error. The rearrangement uses TRBV24-1 and TRBJ2-2, with 8 bases aligning to TRBD2. Per germline, CDR1 KGHDR and CDR2 SFDVKD. This CDR3 has 15 amino acids. Trimming at V came to 4 bases and at J to 7 bases, leaving 7 bases not matched to a gene. The CDR3 DNA sequence: TGTGCCACCAGTGAAGCCACTAGCGGTAACGGGGAGCTGTTTTTT. It yields the protein CATSEATSGNGELFF.

This clonotype was seen repeatedly, ten times or more. V is TRBV2 and J is TRBJ1-1; a possible D gene is TRBD1 (6 bases). V was clipped by 0 bases and J by 3 bases, with 32 bases between them. Germline CDR1 and CDR2: SNHLY and FYNNEI. This CDR3 is 22 amino acids long. The CDR3 DNA follows: TGTGCCAGCAGTGAAGCGCGTCTCTCGGGACCCACAGGGCGACGGAGATACACTGAAGCTTTCTTT. Amino acids: CASSEARLSGPTGRRRYTEAFF. The complete variable domain, with remaining parts taken from reference TRBV2 and TRBJ1-1, reads EPEVTQTPSHQVTQMGQEVILRCVPISNHLYFYWYRQILGQKVEFLVSFYNNEISEKSEIFDDQFSVERPDGSNFTLKIRSTKLEDSAMYFCASSEARLSGPTGRRRYTEAFFGQGTRLTVV.

This clonotype has more than one count but fewer than ten. This chain connects TRBV10-2 to TRBJ2-5; no clear D gene. The CDR3 is 13 residues long. The V end was cut by 4 bases, the J end by 5 bases, with 11 bases between. Germline V gene data show CDR1 as WSHSY and CDR2 as SAAADI. CDR3 region: CASSVWARETQYF. CDR3 sequence (DNA): TGCGCCAGCAGTGTCTGGGCTAGGGAGACCCAGTACTTC.

The chain carries TRBV10-3 and TRBJ2-2; TRBD1 matches 12 bases. Looked up from germline, CDR1 is ENHRY and CDR2 is SYGVKD. V lost 6 bases, J lost 2 bases, and 1 base stayed unmatched. The CDR3 extends over 15 amino acids. The CDR3 loop is CAIRGQGANTGELFF. The CDR3 DNA is TGTGCCATCAGGGGACAGGGGGCCAACACCGGGGAGCTGTTTTTT.

This clonotype was found a few times. The chain uses TRBV29-1 and TRBJ1-4, with D unresolved. Deletions cut 1 base from V and 5 bases from J, with 11 bases between. Germline CDR1 and CDR2: SQVTM and ANQGSEA. This CDR3 region has 14 residues. In nucleotides, the CDR3 is TGCAGCGTTGAAGTATCGGAGGGCAATGAAAAACTGTTTTTT. Protein: CSVEVSEGNEKLFF. Combining the CDR3 with reference TRBV29-1 and TRBJ1-4 gives the whole variable domain SAVISQKPSRDICQRGTSLTIQCQVDSQVTMMFWYRQQPGQSLTLIATANQGSEATYESGFVIDKFPISRPNLTFSTLTVSNMSPEDSSIYLCSVEVSEGNEKLFFGSGTQLSVL.

There are many counts of this clonotype. The V and J genes are TRBV6-5 and TRBJ1-1; D call uncertain. V lost 4 bases and J lost 3, with 24 bases in between. Germline loops: CDR1 MNHEY, CDR2 SVGAGI. The CDR3 loop spans 18 amino acids. Here the CDR3 DNA reads TGTGCCAGCAGTTTATCCGGGGTAGATACATTCATGGACACTGAAGCTTTCTTT. This gives the protein CASSLSGVDTFMDTEAFF.

This clonotype was counted ten times or more. The J gene is TRBJ1-5, the V gene TRBV18; D not resolved. The germline CDR1 and CDR2 sequences are KGHSH and LQKENI. CDR3 length equals 14 residues. V was trimmed by 2 bases and J by 1 base, leaving 6 bases between them. The CDR3 DNA is TGTGCCAGCTCACCAGACTGGAGCAATCAGCCCCAGCATTTT. This encodes CASSPDWSNQPQHF.

This clonotype was counted at least ten times. The chain has TRBV6-2 or TRBV6-3 and TRBJ2-2, with 8 bases matching TRBD1. Germline V gene lookup returns CDR1 MNHEY and CDR2 SVGEGT. J lost 6 bases, V lost 5 bases, and 11 bases had no gene match. This CDR3 comprises 16 residues. The CDR3 sequence: CASSPQGARSAGELFF. As DNA, the CDR3 is TGTGCCAGCAGTCCTCAGGGGGCGCGATCCGCCGGGGAGCTGTTTTTT.

V usage is TRBV20-1 and J usage is TRBJ2-1; 8 bases are shared with TRBD2. CDR3 length equals 14 residues. From germline, CDR1 is DFQATT and CDR2 SNEGSKA (reference sequence). V lost 4 bases to trimming and J lost 0 bases; unmatched junction nucleotides: 2. The CDR3 region is CSAKLAGSYNEQFF. Here the CDR3 DNA reads TGCAGTGCTAAGCTAGCGGGCTCCTACAATGAGCAGTTCTTC.

In its sample, this clonotype was seen many times. This chain links TRBV12-3 or TRBV12-4 with TRBJ1-5; D perhaps matches TRBD1 (6 bases). This CDR3 is built from 15 residues. Trimming removed 0 bases from V and 1 base from J, with 7 bases in between. This CDR3 is CASSLAGGSNQPQHF. The CDR3 region has the DNA TGTGCCAGCAGTTTAGCAGGGGGAAGCAATCAGCCCCAGCATTTT.

In this sample, this clonotype turned up many times. The V gene is TRBV12-3 or TRBV12-4, the J gene TRBJ2-5; 7 nucleotides agree with TRBD2. With V trimmed by 5 bases and J by 1 base, 10 bases remained unmatched. The CDR3 consists of 16 residues. The CDR3 nucleotides are TGTGCCAGCAGTCCTAGGGGCGGGGGAGCCCAAGAGACCCAGTACTTC. Translating gives CASSPRGGGAQETQYF.

This clonotype came up many times. The V and J genes are TRBV20-1 and TRBJ2-1, with a weak D call TRBD2 (6 bases). Germline values: CDR1 DFQATT, CDR2 SNEGSKA (reference sequence). There are 16 residues in the CDR3. V was cut by 6 bases and J by 6 bases, with 24 bases left in between. In DNA form, the CDR3 reads TGCAGTGCCGAGTCCAATCCGGGACTTCGGGGCAATGAGCAGTTCTTC. This translates into CSAESNPGLRGNEQFF.

The J gene is TRBJ1-5, the V gene TRBV3-1; no clear D. V lost 0 bases, J lost 0 bases, and 6 bases lay in between. Germline loops: CDR1 LGHDT, CDR2 YNNKEL (reference sequence). This CDR3 spans 15 amino acids. DNA of the CDR3: TGTGCCAGCAGCCAAGATACGGCTAGCAATCAGCCCCAGCATTTT. Amino acids: CASSQDTASNQPQHF.

This clonotype has at least ten counts. This chain uses TRBV20-1 with TRBJ2-1; 8 bases align to TRBD2. CDR1 DFQATT and CDR2 SNEGSKA come from the germline V gene (reference sequence). CDR3 length: 15 amino acids. Losses at the gene ends were 0 bases for V and 0 bases for J; bases not matched to a gene: 1. The CDR3 is CSARDSGNSYNEQFF. The CDR3 bases are TGCAGTGCTAGAGATAGCGGGAACTCCTACAATGAGCAGTTCTTC.

This clonotype was recorded at least ten times. This chain links TRBV5-1 with TRBJ2-1; TRBD1 agrees at 10 bases. Germline-derived CDR1 and CDR2 are SGHRS and YFSETQ. The J segment lost 7 bases and the V segment lost 5 bases, leaving 3 bases of the junction unmatched. The CDR3 contains 13 residues. CDR3 sequence (DNA): TGCGCCAGCAGGGAGGACAGGGGGAATGAGCAGTTCTTC. Encoded protein: CASREDRGNEQFF.

This clonotype was observed at least ten times. V is TRBV28 and J is TRBJ2-5; 10 bases map to TRBD2. This CDR3 has 16 amino acids. The ends lost 3 bases at V and 5 bases at J; junction bases unmatched: 9. The germline V gene has CDR1 MDHEN and CDR2 SYDVKM. In DNA form, the CDR3 reads TGTGCCAGCAGTTTCCCAAGCGGGAGGGCCGAGGAGACCCAGTACTTC. Its translation is CASSFPSGRAEETQYF.

This clonotype was counted ten times or more. The V gene is TRBV10-3, the J gene TRBJ2-3; 10 nucleotides agree with TRBD1. The V and J ends lost 10 bases and 3 bases, in that order; junction bases with no gene match: 7. The V gene's germline CDR1 is ENHRY and CDR2 SYGVKD. The CDR3 consists of 14 residues. The CDR3 region has the DNA TGTGCCACGGAACAGGGACAGGGGACAGATACGCAGTATTTT. Protein sequence: CATEQGQGTDTQYF.

The table lists this clonotype with many counts. V and J are TRBV5-1 and TRBJ1-1; D uncertain. V was clipped by 2 bases and J by 0 bases, with 5 bases between them. This CDR3 is built from 13 residues. Germline lookup yields CDR1 SGHRS and CDR2 YFSETQ. CDR3 nucleotides: TGCGCCAGCAGCTTACGGCTGAACACTGAAGCTTTCTTT. This codes for CASSLRLNTEAFF. Together with reference TRBV5-1 and TRBJ1-1, the CDR3 gives the full variable domain: KAGVTQTPRYLIKTRGQQVTLSCSPISGHRSVSWYQQTPGQGLQFLFEYFSETQRNKGNFPGRFSGRQFSNSRSEMNVSTLELGDSALYLCASSLRLNTEAFFGQGTRLTVV.

This clonotype was recorded a few times. V gene TRBV20-1 combines with J gene TRBJ1-1; D not certain. The V gene's germline CDR1 is DFQATT and CDR2 SNEGSKA (reference sequence). The length of the CDR3 is 11 residues. Trimming took off 4 bases at V and 3 bases at J, with 6 bases between the two ends. CDR3 DNA sequence: TGCAGTGCTATGGGTGACACTGAAGCTTTCTTT. Translated: CSAMGDTEAFF.

This clonotype was detected a few times. This sequence joins TRBV5-1 and TRBJ1-5; D gene ambiguous. Germline lookup yields CDR1 SGHRS and CDR2 YFSETQ. CDR3 length: 14 amino acids. The V end lost 4 bases, the J end lost 2 bases, and 10 bases lay between the germline ends. This chain's CDR3 is CASSPSGGNQPQHF. Here the CDR3 DNA reads TGCGCCAGCAGCCCCTCAGGTGGCAATCAGCCCCAGCATTTT.

This clonotype occurred many times. The V call is TRBV7-9, the J call TRBJ2-7, with D hard to call. Trimming cost V 5 bases and J 1 base, with 15 bases left between them. The CDR3 is 15 amino acids. Germline V gene data show CDR1 as SEHNR and CDR2 as FQNEAQ (reference sequence). The CDR3 loop is CASSPDFQSSYEQYF. CDR3 DNA sequence: TGTGCCAGCAGCCCAGACTTCCAGAGTTCCTACGAGCAGTACTTC. Full variable domain (outside the CDR3, taken from reference TRBV7-9 and TRBJ2-7): DTGVSQNPRHKITKRGQNVTFRCDPISEHNRLYWYRQTLGQGPEFLTYFQNEAQLEKSRLLSDRFSAERPKGSFSTLEIQRTEQGDSAMYLCASSPDFQSSYEQYFGPGTRLTVT.

The chain combines TRBV4-1 with TRBJ1-1; 7 nucleotides align to TRBD1. After removal of 1 base from V and 4 bases from J, the junction contained 6 bases not matched to a gene. CDR3 length: 15 residues. Germline V gives CDR1 MGHRA, CDR2 YSYEKL. CDR3 in DNA: TGCGCCAGCAGCCAAGGGACAGGCCCCCCCACTGAAGCTTTCTTT. Translated: CASSQGTGPPTEAFF.

In this sample, this clonotype turned up many times. The chain combines TRBV5-4 with TRBJ2-1; either TRBD1 or TRBD2 may fit D (6 bases each). In germline, CDR1 is SGHNT, CDR2 YYREEE (reference sequence). V lost 5 bases and J lost 0, with 12 bases in between. The CDR3 is made up of 15 amino acids. The CDR3 spells CASSWGRGSYNEQFF. For the CDR3, the DNA is TGTGCCAGCAGTTGGGGGCGGGGCTCCTACAATGAGCAGTTCTTC.

The rearrangement uses TRBV7-2 and TRBJ1-5, with D possibly being TRBD1 (6 bases). CDR1 and CDR2 (germline): SGHTA, FQGNSA. Trimming pared 5 bases from V and 2 bases from J, leaving 10 bases between. This CDR3 is 14 amino acids long. The DNA of the CDR3 is TGTGCCAGCAGCCCAGGGACACGCAATCAGCCCCAGCATTTT. Translation: CASSPGTRNQPQHF.

V is TRBV5-1 and J is TRBJ1-4, with a possible D match to TRBD1 (5 bases). Germline V gene lookup returns CDR1 SGHRS and CDR2 YFSETQ. This CDR3 comprises 14 residues. The V gene lost 0 bases and the J gene lost 8 bases, with 11 bases spanning the gap. For the CDR3, the DNA is TGCGCCAGCAGCTTGGACAGGTCTGCAGAAAAACTGTTTTTT. Amino acid sequence: CASSLDRSAEKLFF.

This clonotype has at least ten counts. V usage is TRBV5-1 and J usage is TRBJ2-1; D is unresolved. Germline V gives CDR1 SGHRS, CDR2 YFSETQ. V shed 0 bases and J shed 9 bases, with 10 bases lying between them. The CDR3 sequence is 13 residues long. This chain's CDR3 is CASSLGRTSEQFF. The CDR3 DNA reads as TGCGCCAGCAGCTTGGGTCGTACCAGTGAGCAGTTCTTC.

The rearrangement joins TRBV7-9 to TRBJ1-4; no clear D. Germline CDR1 and CDR2: SEHNR and FQNEAQ (reference sequence). The CDR3 spans 17 residues. Between the trimmed V and J ends, which lost 0 bases and 8 bases, there was a span of 19 bases. The CDR3 DNA sequence: TGTGCCAGCAGCTTAGCAGGGAGTCAGTTCAGGAAGGAAAAACTGTTTTTT. Translation gives CASSLAGSQFRKEKLFF. Supplemented by reference TRBV7-9 and TRBJ1-4, the full variable domain reads DTGVSQNPRHKITKRGQNVTFRCDPISEHNRLYWYRQTLGQGPEFLTYFQNEAQLEKSRLLSDRFSAERPKGSFSTLEIQRTEQGDSAMYLCASSLAGSQFRKEKLFFGSGTQLSVL.

This clonotype showed up many times. This chain connects TRBV5-6 to TRBJ2-1; 7 bases are a match to TRBD2. V shed 0 bases, J shed 0 bases, and the junction held 3 bases outside the gene matches. Germline assignment: CDR1 SGHDT and CDR2 YYEEEE. The CDR3 runs to 16 residues. The CDR3, as DNA: TGTGCCAGCAGCTTGGCGGGAGGCAGCTCCTACAATGAGCAGTTCTTC. Translated: CASSLAGGSSYNEQFF.

This clonotype was found many times. The chain carries TRBV7-2 and TRBJ1-2; D gene ambiguous. The CDR3 spans 15 residues. The V gene lost 4 bases and the J gene lost 5 bases, with 17 bases spanning the gap. CDR1 is SGHTA and CDR2 is FQGNSA in the germline V gene. The CDR3 DNA reads TGTGCCAGCAGCTCCCTTGGGCGACAAGTTTATGGCTACACCTTC. Translated: CASSSLGRQVYGYTF.

Only a few counts were recorded for this clonotype. The chain has TRBV5-4 and TRBJ2-2; TRBD1 might be the D (5 bases). Between the trimmed V and J ends, which lost 0 bases and 5 bases, there was a span of 17 bases. The CDR3 consists of 17 residues. The germline V gene encodes CDR1 SGHNT and CDR2 YYREEE (reference sequence). The CDR3 nucleotides are TGTGCCAGCAGCTTGGACCCAAGCTCTGCAGGGACCGGGGAGCTGTTTTTT. Amino acids: CASSLDPSSAGTGELFF.